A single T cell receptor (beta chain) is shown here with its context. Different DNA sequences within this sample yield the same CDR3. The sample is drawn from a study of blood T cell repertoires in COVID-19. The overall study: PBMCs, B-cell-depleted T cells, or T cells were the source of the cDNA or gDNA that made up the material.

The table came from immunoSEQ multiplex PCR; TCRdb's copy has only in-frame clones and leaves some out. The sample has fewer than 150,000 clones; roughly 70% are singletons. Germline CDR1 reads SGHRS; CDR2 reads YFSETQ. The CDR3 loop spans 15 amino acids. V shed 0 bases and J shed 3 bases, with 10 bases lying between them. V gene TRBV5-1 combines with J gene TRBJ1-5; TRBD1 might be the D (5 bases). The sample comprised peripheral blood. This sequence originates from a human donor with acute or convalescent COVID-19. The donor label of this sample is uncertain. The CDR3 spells CASSLDGQPNQPQHF. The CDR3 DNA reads TGCGCCAGCAGCTTGGACGGACAACCCAATCAGCCCCAGCATTTT.